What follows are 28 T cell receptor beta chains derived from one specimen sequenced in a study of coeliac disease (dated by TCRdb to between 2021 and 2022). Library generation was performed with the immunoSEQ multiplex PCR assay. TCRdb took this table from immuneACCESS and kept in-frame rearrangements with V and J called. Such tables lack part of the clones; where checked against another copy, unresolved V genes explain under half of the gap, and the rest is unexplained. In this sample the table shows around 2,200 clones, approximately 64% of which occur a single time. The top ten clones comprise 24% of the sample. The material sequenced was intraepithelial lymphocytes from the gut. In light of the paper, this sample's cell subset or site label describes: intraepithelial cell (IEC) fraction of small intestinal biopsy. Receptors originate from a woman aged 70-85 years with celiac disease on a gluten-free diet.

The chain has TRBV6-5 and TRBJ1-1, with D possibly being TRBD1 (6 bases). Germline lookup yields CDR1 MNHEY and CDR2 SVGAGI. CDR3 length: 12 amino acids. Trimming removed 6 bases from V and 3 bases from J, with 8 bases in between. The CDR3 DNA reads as TGTGCCAGCAGGAAGGGGGACACTGAAGCTTTCTTT. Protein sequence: CASRKGDTEAFF.

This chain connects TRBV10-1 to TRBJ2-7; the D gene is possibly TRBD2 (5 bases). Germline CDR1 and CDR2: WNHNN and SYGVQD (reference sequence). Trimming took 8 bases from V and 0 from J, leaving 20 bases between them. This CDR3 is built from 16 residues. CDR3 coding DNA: TGCGCCAGCTGCGGGCGAAACCCCCCCTGCTCCTACGAGCAGTACGTC. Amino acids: CASCGRNPPCSYEQYV.

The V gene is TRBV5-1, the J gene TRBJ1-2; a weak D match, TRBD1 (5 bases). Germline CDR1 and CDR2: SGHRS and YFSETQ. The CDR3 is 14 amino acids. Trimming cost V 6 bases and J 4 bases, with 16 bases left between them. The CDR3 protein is CASTYRGGSYGYTF. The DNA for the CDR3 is TGCGCCAGCACCTACCGGGGGGGAAGCTATGGCTACACCTTC.

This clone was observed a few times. This chain's CDR3 is CASIRTGSYYGYTF. The DNA of the CDR3 is TGTGCCAGCATAAGGACAGGATCATACTATGGCTACACCTTC. The chain carries TRBV28 and TRBJ1-2, with 7 nucleotides matching TRBD1. V dropped 7 bases and J dropped 3; count of bases not matched to a gene: 8. Germline assignment: CDR1 MDHEN and CDR2 SYDVKM. The CDR3 spans 14 residues.

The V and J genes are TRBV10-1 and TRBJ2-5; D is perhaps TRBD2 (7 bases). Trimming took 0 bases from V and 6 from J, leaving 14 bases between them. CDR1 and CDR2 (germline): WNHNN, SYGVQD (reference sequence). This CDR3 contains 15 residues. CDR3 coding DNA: TGCGCCAGCAGTGAGTCTTTAGGGGGGGCGAAGACCCAGTACTTC. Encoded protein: CASSESLGGAKTQYF.

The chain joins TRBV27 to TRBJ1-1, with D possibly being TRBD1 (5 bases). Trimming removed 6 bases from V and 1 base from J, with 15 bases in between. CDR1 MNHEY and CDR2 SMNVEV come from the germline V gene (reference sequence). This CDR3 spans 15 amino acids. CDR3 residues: CASSKRDSGNTEAFF. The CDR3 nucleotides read TGTGCCAGCAGCAAACGGGACTCTGGGAACACTGAAGCTTTCTTT.

Here the CDR3 reads CASSLVAGLNQPQHF. CDR3 sequence (DNA): TGCGCCAGCAGCTTGGTGGCAGGTCTAAATCAGCCCCAGCATTTT. The genes are TRBV5-1 and TRBJ1-5; no definite D call. Trimming took off 0 bases at V and 4 bases at J, with 11 bases between the two ends. Germline assignment: CDR1 SGHRS and CDR2 YFSETQ. This CDR3 contains 15 residues.

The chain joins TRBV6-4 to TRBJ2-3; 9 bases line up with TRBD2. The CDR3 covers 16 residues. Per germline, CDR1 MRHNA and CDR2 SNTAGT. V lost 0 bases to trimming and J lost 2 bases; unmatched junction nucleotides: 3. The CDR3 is CASSDSAGGVTDTQYF. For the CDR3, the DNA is TGTGCCAGCAGTGACTCGGCGGGGGGGGTCACAGATACGCAGTATTTT.

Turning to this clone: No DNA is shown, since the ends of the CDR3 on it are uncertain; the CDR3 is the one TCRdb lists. The CDR3 loop reads CASTGPWGAGSSYEQYV. The chain has TRBV21-1 and TRBJ2-7; TRBD2 is the table's D call and was not checked against the DNA. TRBV21-1 is a pseudogene. The CDR3 extends over 17 residues, inclusive of both ends.

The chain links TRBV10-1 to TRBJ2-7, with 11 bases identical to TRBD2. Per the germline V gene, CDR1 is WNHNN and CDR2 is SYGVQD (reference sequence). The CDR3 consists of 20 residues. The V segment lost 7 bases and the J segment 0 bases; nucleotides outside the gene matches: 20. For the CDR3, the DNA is TGCGCCAGCACCTTACCCCCGTCTAGCGGGAGGACGACAAACTCCTACGAGCAGTACGTC. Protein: CASTLPPSSGRTTNSYEQYV.

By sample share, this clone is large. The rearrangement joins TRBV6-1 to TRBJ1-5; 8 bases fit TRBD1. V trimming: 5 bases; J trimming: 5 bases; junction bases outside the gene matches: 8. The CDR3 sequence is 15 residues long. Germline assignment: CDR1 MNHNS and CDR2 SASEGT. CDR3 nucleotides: TGTGCCAGCAGTAAACCCGGGACAGGAGATCAGCCCCAGCATTTT. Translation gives CASSKPGTGDQPQHF.

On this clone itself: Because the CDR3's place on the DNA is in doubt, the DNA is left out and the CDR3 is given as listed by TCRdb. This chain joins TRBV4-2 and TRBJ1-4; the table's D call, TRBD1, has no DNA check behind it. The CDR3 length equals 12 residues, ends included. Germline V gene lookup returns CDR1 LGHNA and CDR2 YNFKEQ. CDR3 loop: CASSQGVGQGAF.

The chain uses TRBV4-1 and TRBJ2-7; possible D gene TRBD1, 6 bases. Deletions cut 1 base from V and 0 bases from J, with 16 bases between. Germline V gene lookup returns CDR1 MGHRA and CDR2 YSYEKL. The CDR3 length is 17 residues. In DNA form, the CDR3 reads TGCGCCAGCAGCCAAGTTGCGGCAGGGGCGGGCTCCTACGAGCAGTACTTC. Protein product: CASSQVAAGAGSYEQYF.

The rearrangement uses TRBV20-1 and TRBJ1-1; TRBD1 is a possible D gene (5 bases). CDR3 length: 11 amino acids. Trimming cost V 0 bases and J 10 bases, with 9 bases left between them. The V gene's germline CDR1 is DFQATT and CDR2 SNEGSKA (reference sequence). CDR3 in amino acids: CSARERGGAFF. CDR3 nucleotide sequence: TGCAGTGCTAGAGAGCGGGGGGGAGCTTTCTTT.

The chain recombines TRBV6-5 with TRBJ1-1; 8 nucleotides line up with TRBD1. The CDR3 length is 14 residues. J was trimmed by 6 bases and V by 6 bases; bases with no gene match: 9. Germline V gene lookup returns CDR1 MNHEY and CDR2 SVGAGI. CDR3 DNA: TGTGCCAGCAGGGGCAGGGGGCGCGGGGCTGAAGCTTTCTTT. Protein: CASRGRGRGAEAFF.

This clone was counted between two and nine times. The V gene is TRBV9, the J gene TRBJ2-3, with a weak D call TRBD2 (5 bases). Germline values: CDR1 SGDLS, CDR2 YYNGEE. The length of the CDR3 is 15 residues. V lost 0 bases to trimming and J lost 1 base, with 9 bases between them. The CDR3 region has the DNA TGTGCCAGCAGCGTAGACGGGGTACGCACAGATACGCAGTATTTT. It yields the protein CASSVDGVRTDTQYF. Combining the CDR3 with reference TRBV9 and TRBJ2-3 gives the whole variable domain DSGVTQTPKHLITATGQRVTLRCSPRSGDLSVYWYQQSLDQGLQFLIQYYNGEERAKGNILERFSAQQFPDLHSELNLSSLELGDSALYFCASSVDGVRTDTQYFGPGTRLTVL.

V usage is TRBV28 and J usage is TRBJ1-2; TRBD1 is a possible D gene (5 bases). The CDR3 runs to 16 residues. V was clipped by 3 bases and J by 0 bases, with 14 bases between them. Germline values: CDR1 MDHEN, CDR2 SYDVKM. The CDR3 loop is CASSFESQGANYGYTF. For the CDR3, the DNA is TGTGCCAGCAGTTTTGAGAGCCAGGGCGCTAACTATGGCTACACCTTC.

CDR3: CASSQELAGPWGELFF. The CDR3 coding sequence is TGCGCCAGCAGCCAAGAATTAGCGGGCCCCTGGGGGGAGCTGTTTTTT. This chain uses TRBV4-1 with TRBJ2-2, with TRBD2 matching over 7 bases. The CDR3 is made up of 16 amino acids. Germline V gene sequence: CDR1 MGHRA, CDR2 YSYEKL. V trimming: 0 bases; J trimming: 8 bases; junction bases outside the gene matches: 9.

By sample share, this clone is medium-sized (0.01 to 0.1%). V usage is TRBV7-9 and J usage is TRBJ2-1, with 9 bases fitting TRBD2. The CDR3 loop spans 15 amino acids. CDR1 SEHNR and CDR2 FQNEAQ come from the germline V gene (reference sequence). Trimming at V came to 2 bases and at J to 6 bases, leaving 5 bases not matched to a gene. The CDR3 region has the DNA TGTGCCAGCAGCTTACGGCGGGAGGGCCCCAATGAGCAGTTCTTC. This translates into CASSLRREGPNEQFF. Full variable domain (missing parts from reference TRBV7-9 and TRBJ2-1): DTGVSQNPRHKITKRGQNVTFRCDPISEHNRLYWYRQTLGQGPEFLTYFQNEAQLEKSRLLSDRFSAERPKGSFSTLEIQRTEQGDSAMYLCASSLRREGPNEQFFGPGTRLTVL.

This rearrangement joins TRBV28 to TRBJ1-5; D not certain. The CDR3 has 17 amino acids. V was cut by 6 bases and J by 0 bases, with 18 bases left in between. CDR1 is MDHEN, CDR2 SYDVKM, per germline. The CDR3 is CASSQVSGHFSNQPQHF. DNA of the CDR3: TGTGCCAGCAGCCAAGTATCAGGTCATTTTAGCAATCAGCCCCAGCATTTT.

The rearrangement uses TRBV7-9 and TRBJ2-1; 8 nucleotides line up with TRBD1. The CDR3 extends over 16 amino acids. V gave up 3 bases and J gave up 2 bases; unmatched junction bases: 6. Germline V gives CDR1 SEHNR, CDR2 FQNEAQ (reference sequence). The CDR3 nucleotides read TGTGCCAGCAGCTTCAGACAGGGGTCGACCTACAATGAGCAGTTCTTC. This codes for CASSFRQGSTYNEQFF.

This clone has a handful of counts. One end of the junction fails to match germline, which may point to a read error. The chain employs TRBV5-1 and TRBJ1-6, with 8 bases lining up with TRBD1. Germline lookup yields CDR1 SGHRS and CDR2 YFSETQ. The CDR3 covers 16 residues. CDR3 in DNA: TGTGCCAGCAGCTTAGGCGCCGGGACAGGCAATTCACCCCTCCACTTT. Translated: CASSLGAGTGNSPLHF.

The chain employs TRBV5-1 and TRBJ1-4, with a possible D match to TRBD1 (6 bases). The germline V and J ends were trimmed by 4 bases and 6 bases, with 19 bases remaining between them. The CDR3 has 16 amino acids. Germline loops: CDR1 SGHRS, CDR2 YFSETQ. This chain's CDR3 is CASSQGTSVGDEKLFF. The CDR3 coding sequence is TGCGCCAGCAGCCAGGGGACCTCCGTTGGGGATGAAAAACTGTTTTTT.

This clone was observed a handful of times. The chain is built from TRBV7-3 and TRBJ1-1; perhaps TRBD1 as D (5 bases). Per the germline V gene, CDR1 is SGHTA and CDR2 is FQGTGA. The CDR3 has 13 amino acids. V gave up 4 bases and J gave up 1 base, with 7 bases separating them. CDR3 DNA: TGTGCCAGCAGCTGGCAGGGGAACACTGAAGCTTTCTTT. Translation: CASSWQGNTEAFF. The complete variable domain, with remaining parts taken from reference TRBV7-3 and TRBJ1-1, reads GAGVSQTPSNKVTEKGKYVELRCDPISGHTALYWYRQSLGQGPEFLIYFQGTGAADDSGLPNDRFFAVRPEGSVSTLKIQRTERGDSAVYLCASSWQGNTEAFFGQGTRLTVV.

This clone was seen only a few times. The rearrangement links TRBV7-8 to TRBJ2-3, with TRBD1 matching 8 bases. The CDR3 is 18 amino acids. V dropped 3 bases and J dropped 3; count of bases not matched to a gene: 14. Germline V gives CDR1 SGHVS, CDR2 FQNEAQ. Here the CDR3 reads CASSFPSTGEDATDTQYF. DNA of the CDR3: TGTGCCAGCAGCTTCCCGTCGACAGGGGAAGATGCAACAGATACGCAGTATTTT.

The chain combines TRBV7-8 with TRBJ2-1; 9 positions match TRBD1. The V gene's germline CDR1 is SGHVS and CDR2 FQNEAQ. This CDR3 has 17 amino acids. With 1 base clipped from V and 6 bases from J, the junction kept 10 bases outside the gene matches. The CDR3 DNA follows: TGTGCCAGCAGCTTAGTGTTCACACAGGGGGCCTCCAATGAGCAGTTCTTC. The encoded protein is CASSLVFTQGASNEQFF.

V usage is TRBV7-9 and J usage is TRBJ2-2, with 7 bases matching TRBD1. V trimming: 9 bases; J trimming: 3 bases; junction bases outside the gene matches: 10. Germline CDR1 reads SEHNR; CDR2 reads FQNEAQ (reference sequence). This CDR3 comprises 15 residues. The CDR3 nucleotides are TGTGCCAGTTTCTCTGGACAGGAGCACACCGGGGAGCTGTTTTTT. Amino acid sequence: CASFSGQEHTGELFF.

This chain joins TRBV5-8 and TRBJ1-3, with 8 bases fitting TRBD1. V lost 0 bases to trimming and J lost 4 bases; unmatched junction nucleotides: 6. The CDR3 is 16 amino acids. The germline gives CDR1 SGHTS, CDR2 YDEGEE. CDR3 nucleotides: TGTGCCAGCAGCTTGGATCCGGGGGACAGGGGAAACACCATATATTTT. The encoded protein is CASSLDPGDRGNTIYF.